Listed below are T cell receptor beta chains from one sample, sequenced in a study of blood T cell repertoires in COVID-19. Here immunoSEQ multiplex PCR was the method, and the copy in TCRdb shows in-frame clones only, minus some. The table includes some 80,000 clones, around 84% detected once. Sequencing used peripheral blood. The receptors originated from a woman between 70 and 85 years old with acute or convalescent COVID-19. Both conserved end residues are part of each CDR3. The order of the fields is D gene, V gene, clone size, J gene, CDR3 protein, CDR3 DNA. The D gene is left open where the match is weak. For some rows the clone size is stated as once, few or many, or as a class when expanded; others skip it.

NA	TRBV12-3/TRBV12-4	NA	TRBJ1-6	CASSSQGGSPLHF	TGTGCCAGCAGTTCTCAGGGCGGTTCACCCCTCCACTTT
TRBD2	TRBV11-2	NA	TRBJ2-3	CASRGLALSSSTDTQYF	TGTGCCAGCAGGGGACTAGCATTATCTTCTAGCACAGATACGCAGTATTTT
NA	TRBV5-1	NA	TRBJ1-1	CASSLGSGNTEAFF	TGCGCCAGCAGCTTGGGTTCGGGGAACACTGAAGCTTTCTTT
TRBD2	TRBV2	NA	TRBJ2-2	CASSEAFVPAGGPGELFF	TGTGCCAGCAGTGAAGCGTTTGTCCCAGCGGGAGGACCCGGGGAGCTGTTTTTT
NA	TRBV2	few	TRBJ1-6	CASSELAENSPLHF	TGTGCCAGCAGTGAGTTGGCGGAAAATTCACCCCTCCACTTT
TRBD1	TRBV18	NA	TRBJ1-1	CASARGRADTEAFF	TGTGCCAGCGCCAGGGGGCGTGCGGACACTGAAGCTTTCTTT
NA	TRBV6-5	few	TRBJ1-1	CASIPPGGNTEAFF	TGTGCCAGCATTCCCCCCGGCGGGAACACTGAAGCTTTCTTT
TRBD2	TRBV30	NA	TRBJ2-1	CAGGAYNEQFF	TGTGCCGGGGGGGCCTACAATGAGCAGTTCTTC
NA	TRBV24-1	NA	TRBJ2-2	CATSDFKRRGELFF	TGTGCCACCAGTGACTTTAAGAGGAGGGGGGAGCTGTTTTTT
TRBD1	TRBV5-1	NA	TRBJ2-2	CATRQGLTGELFF	TGCGCCACCAGACAGGGATTGACCGGGGAGCTGTTTTTT
NA	TRBV29-1	NA	TRBJ2-7	CSVELGGGGEQYF	TGCAGCGTTGAGTTAGGCGGGGGCGGCGAGCAGTACTTC
NA	TRBV5-1	NA	TRBJ2-2	CASSGGQQNTGELFF	TGCGCCAGCAGCGGGGGCCAACAGAACACCGGGGAGCTGTTTTTT
NA	TRBV30	NA	TRBJ2-7	CAWSVLRGGTPYEQYF	TGTGCCTGGAGTGTACTCCGCGGAGGGACTCCCTACGAGCAGTACTTC
NA	TRBV3-1/TRBV3-2	once	TRBJ2-3	CASSHSGEIGIDTQYF	TGTGCCAGCAGCCACTCGGGGGAGATAGGGATAGATACGCAGTATTTT
TRBD2	TRBV24-1	NA	TRBJ2-1	CATSPRLAGDHEQFF	TGTGCCACCAGTCCTCGACTAGCGGGAGACCATGAGCAGTTCTTC
TRBD1	TRBV3-1/TRBV3-2	few	TRBJ1-6	CASSRYSGTGENSPLHF	TGTGCCAGCAGCCGTTATTCCGGGACAGGGGAGAATTCACCCCTCCACTTT
NA	TRBV3-1/TRBV3-2	once	TRBJ1-4	CASSQVREKLFF	TGTGCCAGCAGCCAAGTTCGGGAAAAACTGTTTTTT
NA	TRBV19	NA	TRBJ2-3	CASSIDHLAAGTQYF	TGTGCCAGTAGTATAGACCATCTCGCTGCGGGTACGCAGTATTTT
TRBD1	TRBV4-2	NA	TRBJ1-3	CASSQDLVDRAENTIYF	TGTGCCAGCAGCCAAGATCTGGTGGACAGGGCGGAAAACACCATATATTTT
TRBD1	TRBV4-2	NA	TRBJ1-2	CASSQPRQGAPGYTF	TGTGCCAGCAGCCAACCTAGACAGGGGGCGCCTGGCTACACCTTC
NA	TRBV2	NA	TRBJ2-5	CASRVRDYRETQYF	TGTGCCAGCAGGGTCAGGGATTATCGGGAGACCCAGTACTTC
TRBD1	TRBV7-9	NA	TRBJ2-7	CASSPRDSSSYEQYF	TGTGCCAGCAGCCCTAGGGACAGCTCCTCCTACGAGCAGTACTTC
TRBD2	TRBV2	NA	TRBJ2-2	CASSSLAGVAGELFF	TGTGCCAGCAGCTCACTAGCGGGAGTCGCCGGGGAGCTGTTTTTT
TRBD2	TRBV30	once	TRBJ2-7	CAWSDALFRTSGSYEQYF	TGTGCCTGGAGCGACGCCCTTTTTCGGACTAGCGGCTCCTACGAGCAGTACTTC
TRBD2	TRBV5-1	NA	TRBJ2-1	CASSLRLAGGPLGEQFF	TGCGCCAGCAGCTTGCGACTAGCGGGAGGGCCTTTGGGTGAGCAGTTCTTC
NA	TRBV5-6	NA	TRBJ1-6	CASSLRRRFDSPLHF	TGTGCCAGCAGCTTGCGCCGTCGGTTTGATTCACCCCTCCACTTT
TRBD2	TRBV3-1/TRBV3-2	NA	TRBJ2-2	CASSRRLAGVNTGELFF	TGTGCCAGCAGCCGTCGACTAGCGGGAGTTAACACCGGGGAGCTGTTTTTT
NA	TRBV5-5	NA	TRBJ1-1	CASSFDSLSTEAFF	TGTGCCAGCAGCTTTGACAGTCTGAGCACTGAAGCTTTCTTT
NA	TRBV7-2	NA	TRBJ1-4	CASSINPAGTNEKLFF	TGTGCCAGCAGTATCAACCCCGCGGGAACTAATGAAAAACTGTTTTTT
TRBD1	TRBV2	few	TRBJ2-7	CASRPRTGELYEQYF	TGTGCCAGCAGGCCTCGGACAGGGGAGCTCTACGAGCAGTACTTC
TRBD2	TRBV19	NA	TRBJ2-1	CASTKREGLNEQFF	TGTGCCAGTACGAAGCGGGAGGGCCTCAATGAGCAGTTCTTC
NA	TRBV29-1	NA	TRBJ2-3	CSVGSFAPDTQYF	TGCAGCGTGGGGAGTTTCGCCCCAGATACGCAGTATTTT
TRBD1	TRBV5-8	NA	TRBJ2-7	CASSRQGAVTYEQYF	TGTGCCAGCAGCCGACAGGGGGCAGTGACCTACGAGCAGTACTTC
NA	TRBV2	NA	TRBJ2-7	CASSSTASGYEQYF	TGTGCCAGCAGCTCTACAGCTTCCGGCTACGAGCAGTACTTC
NA	TRBV2	once	TRBJ1-5	CASSDRVGRNQPQHF	TGTGCCAGCAGTGACCGTGTCGGTCGCAATCAGCCCCAGCATTTT
NA	TRBV6-5	NA	TRBJ2-2	CASSTLGGIGELFF	TGTGCCAGCAGTACCCTCGGGGGTATCGGGGAGCTGTTTTTT
TRBD1	TRBV6-4	NA	TRBJ1-1	CASSDTDRGTEAFF	TGTGCCAGCAGTGACACTGACAGGGGCACTGAAGCTTTCTTT
TRBD1	TRBV6-1	NA	TRBJ1-1	CASSAFPFRGPTEAFF	TGTGCCAGCAGTGCATTTCCTTTCAGGGGGCCAACTGAAGCTTTCTTT
TRBD1	TRBV28	NA	TRBJ1-5	CASSLGQGNQPQHF	TGTGCCAGCAGTCTCGGACAGGGCAATCAGCCCCAGCATTTT
TRBD1	TRBV19	NA	TRBJ1-2	CASSTEGTGNYGYTF	TGTGCCAGTAGTACAGAGGGGACAGGGAACTATGGCTACACCTTC
NA	TRBV5-1	NA	TRBJ1-1	CASSGGSLNTEAFF	TGCGCCAGCAGCGGAGGGTCCTTGAACACTGAAGCTTTCTTT
NA	TRBV29-1	NA	TRBJ2-3	CSVWGGTSTDTQYF	TGCAGTGTCTGGGGCGGAACTAGCACAGATACGCAGTATTTT